This TCR beta chain was documented in a study of cytomegalovirus exposure and HLA in healthy donors. The CDR3 length is 14 residues. V dropped 1 base and J dropped 8 bases, with 14 bases sitting between them. Germline V gene data show CDR1 as LGHNA and CDR2 as YNFKEQ. PCR primers comprised 60 Vbeta and 13 Jbeta primers. Method: immunoSEQ multiplex PCR; TCRdb's copy keeps in-frame clones and lacks some. The data show about 160,000 clones, with approximately 80% seen just once and 3.7% held by the top ten. The source material was PBMCs. V is TRBV4-2 and J is TRBJ1-2; D call uncertain. The TCR comes from a young man in good health and CMV-seropositive. CDR3 in DNA: TGTGCCAGCAGCCAAGTGTCAGAGCCTAGGGGCTACACCTTC. Protein sequence: CASSQVSEPRGYTF.